The 9 T cell receptor beta chains in this list originate from one sample, sequenced in a study of T cell changes during pregnancy in multiple sclerosis. Assay: immunoSEQ multiplex PCR; the TCRdb copy retains only in-frame clones and omits some. The sample has under 65,000 clones, roughly 91% seen once. This material consisted of CD4+ T cells from peripheral blood mononuclear cells, taken in the third trimester of pregnancy. All receptors come from a female donor with multiple sclerosis, enrolled in a pregnancy study.

The V call is TRBV7-9, the J call TRBJ2-6, with D unresolved. With 4 bases removed from V and 3 bases from J, the gap between germline ends came to 4 bases. Per germline, CDR1 SEHNR and CDR2 FQNEAQ (reference sequence). This CDR3 region has 13 residues. In DNA form, the CDR3 reads TGTGCCAGCAGCTCAGATGGGGCCAACGTCCTGACTTTC. This encodes CASSSDGANVLTF.

The gene calls are TRBV9 and TRBJ2-5; no firm D call. Germline V CDR1 and CDR2: SGDLS, YYNGEE. Trimming took 0 bases from V and 4 from J, leaving 7 bases between them. This CDR3 has 13 amino acids. The CDR3 sequence is CASSVAGRETQYF. CDR3 sequence (DNA): TGTGCCAGCAGCGTAGCCGGTAGAGAGACCCAGTACTTC. Based on the CDR3 plus reference TRBV9 and TRBJ2-5, the full variable domain is DSGVTQTPKHLITATGQRVTLRCSPRSGDLSVYWYQQSLDQGLQFLIQYYNGEERAKGNILERFSAQQFPDLHSELNLSSLELGDSALYFCASSVAGRETQYFGPGTRLLVL.

This clone was seen only once. The chain carries TRBV7-9 and TRBJ1-2; D remains unclear. Trimming pared 2 bases from V and 4 bases from J, leaving 14 bases between. Germline assignment: CDR1 SEHNR and CDR2 FQNEAQ (reference sequence). The CDR3 extends over 15 amino acids. CDR3 bases: TGTGCCAGCAGCTTAAGTTCGATCCACTCCTATGGCTACACCTTC. Its protein product is CASSLSSIHSYGYTF.

V usage is TRBV6-1 and J usage is TRBJ1-4; D is uncertain. Looked up from germline, CDR1 is MNHNS and CDR2 is SASEGT. Trimming took 7 bases from V and 7 from J, leaving 16 bases between them. The CDR3 runs to 14 residues. The CDR3 spells CASTPVPTGEKLFF. The CDR3, as DNA: TGTGCCAGCACCCCGGTCCCAACTGGTGAAAAACTGTTTTTT.

V and J are TRBV7-8 and TRBJ1-1, with D possibly TRBD1 on 5 matching bases. In germline, CDR1 is SGHVS, CDR2 FQNEAQ. The CDR3 contains 12 residues. Deletions cut 5 bases from V and 6 bases from J, with 10 bases between. CDR3 sequence: CASSAGGAEAFF. CDR3 bases: TGTGCCAGCAGCGCGGGGGGGGCTGAAGCTTTCTTT.

The rearrangement uses TRBV18 and TRBJ2-3; the match to TRBD2 covers 8 bases. The trim removed 2 bases at V and 1 base at J, leaving 5 bases unmatched. The CDR3 covers 16 residues. The V gene's germline CDR1 is KGHSH and CDR2 LQKENI. The CDR3 coding sequence is TGTGCCAGCTCACCAATCCCGGGACTAGGCACAGATACGCAGTATTTT. Translation gives CASSPIPGLGTDTQYF. Looking up the rest from reference TRBV18 and TRBJ2-3 gives the full variable domain: NAGVMQNPRHLVRRRGQEARLRCSPMKGHSHVYWYRQLPEEGLKFMVYLQKENIIDESGMPKERFSAEFPKEGPSILRIQQVVRGDSAAYFCASSPIPGLGTDTQYFGPGTRLTVL.

The chain joins TRBV29-1 to TRBJ2-7; a weak D match, TRBD2 (6 bases). The germline V gene has CDR1 SQVTM and CDR2 ANQGSEA. V lost 7 bases, J lost 6 bases, and 22 bases lay in between. The CDR3 runs 14 residues. CDR3 residues: CSGGGLKDGGEQYF. CDR3 coding DNA: TGCAGCGGTGGGGGACTGAAAGATGGGGGCGAGCAGTACTTC.

The V gene is TRBV2, the J gene TRBJ1-1; 8 nucleotides agree with TRBD1. Germline V lookup: CDR1 SNHLY, CDR2 FYNNEI. The CDR3 is 16 amino acids. Trimming at V came to 5 bases and at J to 2 bases, leaving 10 bases not matched to a gene. CDR3 DNA sequence: TGTGCCAGCAGTCTCGGACAGGGTTTCCCTAACACTGAAGCTTTCTTT. Translation: CASSLGQGFPNTEAFF.

This chain links TRBV2 with TRBJ2-2; possibly TRBD1 for D (5 bases). V lost 6 bases, J lost 0 bases, and 14 bases lay in between. Germline V gene lookup returns CDR1 SNHLY and CDR2 FYNNEI. The CDR3 is 16 amino acids. CDR3 amino acids: CASSSKGIANTGELFF. For the CDR3, the DNA is TGTGCCAGCAGCTCCAAGGGGATCGCGAACACCGGGGAGCTGTTTTTT.